Listed below are T cell receptor beta chains from one sample, sequenced in a study of blood T cell repertoires in COVID-19. The protocol was immunoSEQ multiplex PCR, while the TCRdb copy is restricted to in-frame clones and leaves out a portion. Of roughly 290,000 clones listed, 75% to 95% were seen once; the top ten hold approximately 7.5%. Sequenced: peripheral blood. These receptor sequences come from a woman in her 30s with COVID-19, enrolled during active disease. CDR3s include the opening cysteine and the closing phenylalanine or tryptophan. D genes are given only for firm matches. Where a row states a size, it is once, few, many or the class of an expanded clone; other rows omit it.

d_call	cdr3_length	j_call	clone_size	v_call	cdr3_nt	cdr3_aa
.	15	TRBJ1-1	.	TRBV6-5	TGTGCCAGCAGTTACCCCGGACGGGGGGGATCCGAAGCTTTCTTT	CASSYPGRGGSEAFF
TRBD1	16	TRBJ1-4	.	TRBV5-4	TGTGCCAGCAGCTCTAAACCCGGACAGGATAATGAAAAACTGTTTTTT	CASSSKPGQDNEKLFF
.	15	TRBJ2-7	.	TRBV19	TGTGCCAGTAGTAAATATAGCGGTTCCTCCTACGAGCAGTACTTC	CASSKYSGSSYEQYF
.	15	TRBJ1-6	few	TRBV7-6	TGTGCCAGCAGCTTAGCGGCGGACTATAATTCACCCCTCCACTTT	CASSLAADYNSPLHF
.	15	TRBJ2-1	.	TRBV6-1	TGTGCCAGCAGTGAGGTCGACAGCTCCTACAATGAGCAGTTCTTC	CASSEVDSSYNEQFF
TRBD2	16	TRBJ2-1	.	TRBV10-3	TGTGCCATCAGTGAGTCCGGACTAGCGGGAGGAAATGAGCAGTTCTTC	CAISESGLAGGNEQFF
TRBD1	14	TRBJ1-2	.	TRBV27	TGTGCCAGCAGGCGGACAGGGGGCGCCGATGGCTACACCTTC	CASRRTGGADGYTF
.	13	TRBJ1-1	few	TRBV6-4	TGTGCCAGCAGTGACTCACAGAACACTGAAGCTTTCTTT	CASSDSQNTEAFF
TRBD2	20	TRBJ2-5	.	TRBV5-4	TGTGCCAGCAGCCCAGGCGCTCCGGGACTAGCGGGGGGCCTTCGGTTGGCCCAGTACTTC	CASSPGAPGLAGGLRLAQYF
.	15	TRBJ1-3	.	TRBV29-1	TGCAGCTTAGTCCTACAGGGCCCCCCTGGAAACACCATATATTTT	CSLVLQGPPGNTIYF
TRBD2	15	TRBJ2-1	.	TRBV5-6	TGTGCCAGCAGCGAACGGACTAGCTCCTACAATGAGCAGTTCTTC	CASSERTSSYNEQFF
TRBD1	14	TRBJ2-7	.	TRBV10-2	TGCGCCAGCAGGACGGACAGGGGCTTGGGTGAGCAGTACTTC	CASRTDRGLGEQYF
.	13	TRBJ1-1	.	TRBV10-3	TGTGCCATCAGCGCGGTACAGGGAACTGAAGCTTTCTTT	CAISAVQGTEAFF
TRBD2	14	TRBJ2-1	once	TRBV7-8	TGTGCCAGCAGCCCGGGGGGGGGTAGAGGAGAGCAGTTCTTC	CASSPGGGRGEQFF
TRBD2	16	TRBJ2-5	.	TRBV3-1/TRBV3-2	TGTGCCAGCAGCCAGGGGGGACTAGCGGTACAAGAGACCCAGTACTTC	CASSQGGLAVQETQYF
.	18	TRBJ2-4	.	TRBV21-1	TGTGCCAGCAGCAAAGCGGGGAAGACTAGCGGGAGATGGAACATTCAGTACTTC	CASSKAGKTSGRWNIQYF
.	14	TRBJ1-2	.	TRBV5-1	TGCGCCAGCAGCTTGACAGGGTCTCTTCACTCCTACACCTTC	CASSLTGSLHSYTF
.	12	TRBJ2-1	.	TRBV30	TGTGCCTGGACCCCGTCCTACAATGAGCAGTTCTTC	CAWTPSYNEQFF